This paragraph reports one T cell receptor beta chain. Its antigen is unknown. Within the sample, other DNA sequences also encode this same CDR3. This specimen belongs to a study of T cell responses to AZD1222 COVID-19 vaccine. Trimming stripped 0 bases from V and 6 bases from J, with 2 bases between. This CDR3 has 11 amino acids. Looked up from germline, CDR1 is SGHRS and CDR2 is YFSETQ. Assay used: immunoSEQ multiplex PCR; TCRdb lists only in-frame clones, some missing. This table has about 130,000 clones, 80% to 90% appearing once. The study, taken as a whole, reports: Repertoire sampling occurred only after the peak T cell response. Clonal diversity was possibly underestimated, and white British individuals and females predominated among donors. Targets within unmutated variant regions were reportedly found for nearly half of spike-specific TCRs.

Sequencing used peripheral blood, obtained on day 0 of AZD1222 vaccination. The V call is TRBV5-1, the J call TRBJ2-3; D remains unclear. The TCR originated in an adult in good health. In nucleotides, the CDR3 is TGCGCCAGCAGCTTGGGTGATACGCAGTATTTT. It specifies CASSLGDTQYF.